This is a list of T cell receptor beta chains from one sample in a study of cytomegalovirus exposure and HLA in healthy donors. The assay was immunoSEQ multiplex PCR, and TCRdb's table has in-frame clones only and misses some. This table lists some 120,000 clones. Specimen: PBMCs. The receptors originated from a woman aged 55-70 years in good health and CMV-seronegative. Each CDR3 is given with its conserved first and last residue. The order of the fields is D gene, J gene, V gene, CDR3 protein, CDR3 DNA. D genes are given only for firm matches.

-	TRBJ1-1	TRBV30	CAWSITGNTEAFF	TGTGCCTGGAGTATAACAGGGAACACTGAAGCTTTCTTT
TRBD1	TRBJ2-7	TRBV7-9	CASSLTGQGYEQYF	TGTGCCAGCAGCTTAACGGGACAGGGCTACGAGCAGTACTTC
-	TRBJ2-7	TRBV2	CASSVQGYEQYF	TGTGCCAGCAGTGTACAGGGTTACGAGCAGTACTTC
TRBD1	TRBJ1-4	TRBV5-1	CASSLGTGRGEKLFF	TGCGCCAGCAGCTTGGGGACAGGTCGGGGTGAAAAACTGTTTTTT
TRBD1	TRBJ2-3	TRBV19	CASRQGRSTDTQYF	TGTGCCAGTCGACAGGGTAGGAGCACAGATACGCAGTATTTT
TRBD1	TRBJ2-1	TRBV4-1	CASSLIPGQGYNEQFF	TGCGCCAGCAGCCTAATACCGGGACAGGGGTACAATGAGCAGTTCTTC
-	TRBJ2-5	TRBV28	CASREEGGGKETQYF	TGTGCCAGCAGGGAAGAGGGGGGAGGGAAAGAGACCCAGTACTTC
-	TRBJ2-7	TRBV2	CASRGQTVYEQYF	TGTGCCTCCAGGGGCCAGACAGTCTACGAGCAGTACTTC
TRBD2	TRBJ2-3	TRBV28	CASSLFSGGPQSTDTQYF	TGTGCCAGCAGTTTATTTAGCGGGGGGCCACAAAGCACAGATACGCAGTATTTT
TRBD2	TRBJ2-2	TRBV5-1	CASSRGEYTGELFF	TGCGCCAGCAGTCGGGGGGAATACACCGGGGAGCTGTTTTTT